One T cell receptor (beta chain) is described in this entry. What this receptor recognizes is not known. Qualities for individual bases were not recorded, and no much larger clone is one base off. This sample was included in a study of OX40 agonist ivuxolimab in advanced cancers. At the level of the whole study: The costimulatory receptor OX40 (CD134) was targeted by ivuxolimab, a fully human IgG2 agonistic monoclonal antibody. Intravenous ivuxolimab was administered to patients every 2 weeks at six dose levels: 0.01, 0.1, 0.3, 1.5, 3 and 10 mg/kg. Among the roughly 50 dose-escalation patients, approximately 20 had hepatocellular carcinoma, around 15 melanoma, 9 renal cell carcinoma and 9 head and neck cancer. A male proportion of roughly 80% and a mean age of approximately 62 years, ranging from about 23 to 79, were recorded for the dose-escalation cohort. Prior anti-PD-1, anti-PD-L1 or anti-CTLA-4 therapy was permitted, and 40% to 50% of dose-escalation patients had received checkpoint inhibitors. Partial responses occurred in three dose-escalation patients, of whom one had hepatocellular carcinoma and two had cutaneous melanoma. The purpose of peripheral TCRbeta sequencing was to test whether ivuxolimab changed TCR sequence diversity and led to clonal T-cell expansion. The monotherapy dose-escalation portion (N ≈ 56 patients) of the phase I ivuxolimab trial is reported in the paper. The research as a whole found: After ivuxolimab, expanded clones were on average more numerous among CD8+ T cells than among CD4+ T cells. Partial responders in the 0.1-3.0 mg/kg groups had among the lowest normalized peripheral clonal expansion, especially among CD8+ T cells. The antigen specificity of the clonally expanded peripheral T cells was not determined. Low levels of normalized T-cell clonal expansion were also seen in some nonresponding patients. At doses from 0.1 to 3.0 mg/kg, clonal expansion was seen in both CD4+ and CD8+ blood T cells between baseline and week 6.

Genomic DNA was extracted from sorted cells for sequencing of the TCRbeta CDR3 region. The immunoSEQ Assay was used to sequence the TCRbeta CDR3 regions. The table comes from immuneACCESS by way of TCRdb, which keeps in-frame sequences with V and J called. Part of the clones is missing from these tables; in studies checked, under half for an unresolved V gene and the rest for unknown reasons. The sample data list more than 50,000 clones, and about 87% of these were observed just once. 5.2% of the sample is held by the ten biggest clonotypes. The trial excluded patients who had a history of autoimmune disease or were on systemic immunosuppression. Peripheral blood for TCR sequencing was collected from all dose cohorts at baseline, on cycle 4 day 1, and on cycle 7 day 1. Samples were obtained from an open-label, multicenter, first-in-human phase I dose-escalation trial of ivuxolimab. Adults with locally advanced or metastatic head and neck squamous cell, hepatocellular, melanoma or renal cell carcinoma were enrolled in the trial. Before TCR sequencing, CD4+ T cells and CD8+ T cells were sorted from peripheral blood as separate populations.

V is pared back by 5 bases and J by 6 bases, with 17 bases lying between the germline termini. CDR1 and CDR2, per the germline V gene, are SGHNT and YENEEA. Its CDR3 holds 14 amino acids, cysteine through phenylalanine. Only CDR3 DNA is held: 42 bases, read in frame from base 1. The clonotype originates from an adult with an advanced solid tumor such as melanoma, head and neck, liver or kidney cancer. The material was CD4+ or CD8+ T cells sorted from blood, obtained in a trial of the OX40 agonist ivuxolimab. The sequence joins TRBV11-3 to TRBJ2-7, with no D gene named confidently. The CDR3 amino acid sequence is: CASSVGPGDGEQYF. The bases are TGTGCCAGCAGCGTCGGACCGGGTGACGGCGAGCAGTACTTC.